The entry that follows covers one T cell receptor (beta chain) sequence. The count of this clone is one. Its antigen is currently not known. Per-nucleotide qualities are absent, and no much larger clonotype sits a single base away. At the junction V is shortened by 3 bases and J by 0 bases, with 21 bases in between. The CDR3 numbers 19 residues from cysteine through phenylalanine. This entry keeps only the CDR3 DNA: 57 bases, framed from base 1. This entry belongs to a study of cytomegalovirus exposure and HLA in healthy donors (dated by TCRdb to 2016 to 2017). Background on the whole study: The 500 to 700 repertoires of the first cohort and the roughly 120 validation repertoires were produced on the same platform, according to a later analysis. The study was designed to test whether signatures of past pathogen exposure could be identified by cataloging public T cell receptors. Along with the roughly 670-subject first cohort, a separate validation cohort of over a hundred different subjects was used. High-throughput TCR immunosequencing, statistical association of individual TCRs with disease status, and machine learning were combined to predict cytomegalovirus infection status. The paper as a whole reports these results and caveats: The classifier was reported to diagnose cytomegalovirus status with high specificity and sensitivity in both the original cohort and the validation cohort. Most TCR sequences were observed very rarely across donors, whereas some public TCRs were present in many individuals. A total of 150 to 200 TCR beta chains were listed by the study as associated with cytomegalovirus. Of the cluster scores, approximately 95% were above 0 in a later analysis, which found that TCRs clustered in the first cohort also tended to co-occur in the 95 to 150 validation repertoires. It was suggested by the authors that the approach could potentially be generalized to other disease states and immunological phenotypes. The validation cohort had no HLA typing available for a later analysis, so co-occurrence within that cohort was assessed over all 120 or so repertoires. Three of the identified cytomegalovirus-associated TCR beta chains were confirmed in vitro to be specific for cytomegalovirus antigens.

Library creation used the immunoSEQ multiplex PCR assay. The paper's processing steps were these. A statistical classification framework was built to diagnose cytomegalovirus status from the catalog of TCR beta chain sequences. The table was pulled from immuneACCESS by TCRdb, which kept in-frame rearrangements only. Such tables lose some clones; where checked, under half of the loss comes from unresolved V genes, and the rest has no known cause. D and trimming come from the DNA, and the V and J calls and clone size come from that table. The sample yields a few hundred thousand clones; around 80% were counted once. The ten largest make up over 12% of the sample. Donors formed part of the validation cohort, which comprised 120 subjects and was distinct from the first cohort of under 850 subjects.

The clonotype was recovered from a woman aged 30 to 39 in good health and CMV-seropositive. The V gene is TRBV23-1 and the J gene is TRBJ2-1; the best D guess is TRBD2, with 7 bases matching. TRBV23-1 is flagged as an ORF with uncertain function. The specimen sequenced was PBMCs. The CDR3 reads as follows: CASSHREIYGGHSYNEQFF. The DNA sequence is TGCGCCAGCAGTCACCGAGAAATTTACGGGGGGCACTCCTACAATGAGCAGTTCTTC.